The 28 T cell receptor beta chains below all came from one sample that was sequenced in a study of human T cells and chemical hapten exposure. Noted time point: patch test 1, 2 weeks after DPC sensitization. Treatment described: therapeutic diphenylcyclopropenone sensitization with weekly scalp DPC. TCRdb used MiXCR to reprocess the RACE reads, holding one entry per CDR3 protein. The sample comprises 71,000 or so distinct CDR3 sequences, around 9.8% of which are singletons, and less than 4% rests with the top ten. The starting material was whole blood, obtained in connection with sensitization to the hapten diphenylcyclopropenone (DPC). The receptors derive from a woman aged 40 to 50 with alopecia areata. Some clones in this sample may be carry-over from other donors' samples.

This clonotype was recorded at least ten times. The gene calls are TRBV7-3 and TRBJ1-1; weak D call: TRBD1 (5 bases). This CDR3 contains 14 residues. V was cut by 5 bases and J by 2 bases, with 12 bases left in between. Germline V gene sequence: CDR1 SGHTA, CDR2 FQGTGA. The CDR3 nucleotides are TGTGCCAGCAGCGTGGCCGGGACTAACACTGAAGCTTTCTTT. Translation: CASSVAGTNTEAFF.

The chain has TRBV14 and TRBJ2-5; D unclear. The CDR3 covers 14 residues. Per germline, CDR1 SGHDN and CDR2 FVKESK. V gave up 5 bases and J gave up 4 bases, with 14 bases separating them. CDR3 in DNA: TGTGCCAGCAGCGCCCCAAGGGCCCGAGAGACCCAGTACTTC. As protein: CASSAPRARETQYF.

This clonotype was seen at least ten times. The V and J genes are TRBV11-1 and TRBJ1-1; the match to TRBD1 covers 10 bases. CDR1 is SGHAT, CDR2 FQDESV, per germline (reference sequence). With 5 bases clipped from V and 7 bases from J, the junction kept 13 bases outside the gene matches. This CDR3 has 16 residues. The CDR3 is CASSQDRGRSGLEAFF. The CDR3 DNA is TGTGCCAGCAGCCAAGACAGGGGGCGCAGTGGGCTTGAAGCTTTCTTT.

This clonotype has just a few counts. The V call is TRBV7-2, the J call TRBJ2-3; 8 nucleotides align to TRBD2. Trimming removed 5 bases from V and 3 bases from J; junction bases left unmatched: 10. The CDR3 extends over 16 amino acids. Germline V gives CDR1 SGHTA, CDR2 FQGNSA. Written as DNA, the CDR3 is TGTGCCAGCAGCCCCCCCGTAGGACTAGCAACAGATACGCAGTATTTT. It encodes CASSPPVGLATDTQYF.

This clonotype was seen repeatedly, ten times or more. The J gene is TRBJ1-3, the V gene TRBV12-3 or TRBV12-4; D not certain. The CDR3 is 16 amino acids. V lost 3 bases to trimming and J lost 3 bases, with 15 bases between them. The CDR3 reads CASSLRARSLGNTIYF. The DNA of the CDR3 is TGTGCCAGCAGTTTGCGGGCCAGGTCTCTTGGAAACACCATATATTTT.

The CDR3 here is CASSATGATNEKLFF. CDR3 sequence (DNA): TGTGCCAGCAGCGCCACAGGGGCAACTAATGAAAAACTGTTTTTT. V gene TRBV7-2 combines with J gene TRBJ1-4, with 7 bases lining up with TRBD1. CDR1 and CDR2 (germline): SGHTA, FQGNSA. The CDR3 consists of 15 residues. V gave up 5 bases and J gave up 0 bases; unmatched junction bases: 3.

The chain employs TRBV4-2 and TRBJ1-6, with D possibly being TRBD1 (5 bases). Deletions cut 0 bases from V and 11 bases from J, with 8 bases between. The V gene's germline CDR1 is LGHNA and CDR2 YNFKEQ. The CDR3 has 13 amino acids. CDR3 nucleotide sequence: TGTGCCAGCAGCCAAGACGGGGCAACACCCCTCCACTTT. Its protein is CASSQDGATPLHF.

This clonotype was recorded at least ten times. V is TRBV10-2 and J is TRBJ2-1, with D possibly being TRBD1 or TRBD2 (6 bases each). The CDR3 contains 15 residues. V lost 6 bases and J lost 4, with 16 bases in between. Germline loops: CDR1 WSHSY, CDR2 SAAADI. The CDR3, as DNA: TGCGCCAGCAGGGAGGGGACAAGCGAATACAATGAGCAGTTCTTC. Translation gives CASREGTSEYNEQFF.

This clonotype was picked up a small number of times. The chain has TRBV7-8 and TRBJ2-5, with TRBD1 as a possible D gene (5 bases). With 1 base removed from V and 0 bases from J, the gap between germline ends came to 15 bases. This CDR3 region has 17 residues. CDR1 SGHVS and CDR2 FQNEAQ come from the germline V gene. This chain's CDR3 is CASSLGRAGGDQETQYF. The CDR3 DNA follows: TGTGCCAGCAGCTTAGGCAGGGCAGGCGGCGACCAAGAGACCCAGTACTTC.

This clonotype was observed many times. The rearrangement links TRBV12-3 or TRBV12-4 to TRBJ2-1, with TRBD1 identical over 8 bases. CDR3 length: 13 residues. V lost 7 bases, J lost 8 bases, and 7 bases stayed unmatched. Written as DNA, the CDR3 is TGTGCCAGCACCGTGGACAGGGAGGATGAGCAGTTCTTC. Residues: CASTVDREDEQFF.

The chain recombines TRBV7-6 with TRBJ2-5, with unresolved D. Germline assignment: CDR1 SGHVS and CDR2 FNYEAQ. The CDR3 totals 13 residues. Trimming left V 4 bases short and J 1 base short, with 7 bases between. CDR3 in amino acids: CASSSVGQETQYF. In DNA, the CDR3 is TGTGCCAGCAGCTCGGTGGGCCAAGAGACCCAGTACTTC.

The table lists this clonotype with many counts. The chain couples TRBV12-3 or TRBV12-4 to TRBJ1-6; D ambiguous. The CDR3 consists of 12 residues. Trimming removed 2 bases at V and 5 bases at J, with 1 base between. The CDR3 nucleotides read TGTGCCAGCAGTTTAAATAATTCACCCCTCCACTTT. Encoded protein: CASSLNNSPLHF.

This chain links TRBV5-1 with TRBJ1-1; possible D gene TRBD1, 6 bases. The V end lost 3 bases, the J end lost 5 bases, and 14 bases lay between the germline ends. CDR1 SGHRS and CDR2 YFSETQ come from the germline V gene. The CDR3 extends over 14 amino acids. CDR3 sequence reads: CASSSDLGGTEAFF. The CDR3 DNA follows: TGCGCCAGCAGCTCGGACCTAGGGGGGACTGAAGCTTTCTTT.

In its sample, this clonotype was seen a few times. In nucleotides, the CDR3 is TGTGCCAGCTCACCAGAGGATTATAGCAATCAGCCCCAGCATTTT. Protein: CASSPEDYSNQPQHF. The chain carries TRBV18 and TRBJ1-5; D gene ambiguous. This CDR3 contains 15 residues. CDR1 and CDR2 (germline): KGHSH, LQKENI. Trimming removed 2 bases from V and 0 bases from J, with 8 bases in between. Looking up the rest from reference TRBV18 and TRBJ1-5 gives the full variable domain: NAGVMQNPRHLVRRRGQEARLRCSPMKGHSHVYWYRQLPEEGLKFMVYLQKENIIDESGMPKERFSAEFPKEGPSILRIQQVVRGDSAAYFCASSPEDYSNQPQHFGDGTRLSIL.

This clonotype was detected only a few times. The chain joins TRBV7-2 to TRBJ2-3; D is undetermined. Deletions cut 1 base from V and 5 bases from J, with 10 bases between. There are 14 residues in the CDR3. Germline loops: CDR1 SGHTA, CDR2 FQGNSA. The CDR3 protein is CASSLGQPLDTQYF. CDR3 DNA sequence: TGTGCCAGCAGCTTAGGGCAACCACTAGATACGCAGTATTTT.

This clonotype has a count of ten or more. This rearrangement joins TRBV11-2 to TRBJ2-3, with a weak D call TRBD2 (6 bases). This CDR3 spans 13 amino acids. The germline V and J ends were trimmed by 5 bases and 5 bases, with 11 bases remaining between them. Germline CDR1 reads SGHAT; CDR2 reads FQNNGV. The CDR3 loop reads CASSPGGLDTQYF. The CDR3 DNA is TGTGCCAGCAGCCCCGGAGGGTTAGATACGCAGTATTTT.

There are a few counts of this clonotype. This chain uses TRBV15 with TRBJ2-2; 11 bases fit TRBD2. The CDR3 is 20 residues long. CDR1 and CDR2 (germline): LNHNV, YYDKDF (reference sequence). V shed 1 base and J 6 bases; nucleotides not matched to a gene: 16. CDR3 coding DNA: TGTGCCACCAGCAGAGCCAGGCTAGTTGGGCTAGCGGGGGGACCCGGGGAGCTGTTTTTT. Its protein product is CATSRARLVGLAGGPGELFF.

This clonotype was recorded a few times. The chain couples TRBV5-1 to TRBJ2-7; no definite D call. Germline assignment: CDR1 SGHRS and CDR2 YFSETQ. This CDR3 is 13 amino acids long. V lost 0 bases and J 1 base, leaving 5 bases between the germline ends. CDR3 sequence reads: CASSLEGSYEQYF. As DNA, the CDR3 is TGCGCCAGCAGCTTGGAGGGTTCCTACGAGCAGTACTTC.

The chain employs TRBV7-2 and TRBJ1-6; 8 nucleotides match TRBD1. Trimming took 5 bases from V and 4 from J; bases not matched to a gene: 7. Germline CDR1 reads SGHTA; CDR2 reads FQGNSA. CDR3 size: 16 residues. The CDR3 here is CASSVQGARYNSPLHF. Here the CDR3 DNA reads TGTGCCAGCAGCGTCCAGGGGGCGCGATATAATTCACCCCTCCACTTT.

At least ten counts were recorded for this clonotype. The chain joins TRBV28 to TRBJ1-5; D not resolved. The CDR3 consists of 15 residues. The ends were cut back, 6 bases at V and 2 bases at J, with 14 bases in the middle. Looked up from germline, CDR1 is MDHEN and CDR2 is SYDVKM. The CDR3 region is CASSSDGEGNQPQHF. The CDR3 coding sequence is TGTGCCAGCAGCTCGGACGGGGAGGGCAATCAGCCCCAGCATTTT.

The CDR3 DNA reads TGTGCCAGCAGTTACCCCCAGATGGGGAGTACTGAAGCTTTCTTT. It is translated as CASSYPQMGSTEAFF. This chain connects TRBV6-2 or TRBV6-3 to TRBJ1-1; D call uncertain. Germline V gene sequence: CDR1 MNHEY, CDR2 SVGEGT. The CDR3 covers 15 residues. Trimming took off 2 bases at V and 5 bases at J, with 15 bases between the two ends.

Ten or more counts support this clonotype. V is TRBV20-1 and J is TRBJ2-3; 10 bases align to TRBD2. The CDR3 loop spans 13 amino acids. V shed 8 bases and J 4 bases; nucleotides not matched to a gene: 6. CDR1 and CDR2 from the germline V gene are DFQATT and SNEGSKA (reference sequence). The CDR3, as DNA: TGCAGTAAGAGCGGGGGGGCCCCAGATACGCAGTATTTT. Encoded protein: CSKSGGAPDTQYF.

This clonotype has a count of ten or more. The rearrangement links TRBV7-9 to TRBJ2-7, with 9 nucleotides matching TRBD1. CDR3 length: 14 residues. V was clipped by 5 bases and J by 5 bases; unmatched bases: 7. The V gene's germline CDR1 is SEHNR and CDR2 FQNEAQ (reference sequence). CDR3 sequence (DNA): TGTGCCAGCAGCCCCCGGGACAGGGCCCACGAGCAGTACTTC. It yields the protein CASSPRDRAHEQYF.

V is TRBV25-1 and J is TRBJ1-1; weak D call: TRBD1 (6 bases). V shed 7 bases and J shed 6 bases, with 12 bases lying between them. Germline CDR1 MGHDK, CDR2 SYGVNS. The CDR3 extends over 12 amino acids. In nucleotides, the CDR3 is TGTGCCAGCACCGCTGGGGGCGCTGAAGCTTTCTTT. As protein: CASTAGGAEAFF.

This clonotype was observed at least ten times. V gene TRBV7-6 combines with J gene TRBJ1-1; D is uncertain. In germline, CDR1 is SGHVS, CDR2 FNYEAQ. CDR3 size: 14 residues. Trimming pared 2 bases from V and 1 base from J, leaving 8 bases between. The CDR3 nucleotides are TGTGCCAGCAGCTTAACTTTCGGGAACACTGAAGCTTTCTTT. It yields the protein CASSLTFGNTEAFF.

A few counts support this clonotype. The rearrangement joins TRBV2 to TRBJ2-1; D is unresolved. V was clipped by 5 bases and J by 5 bases, with 4 bases between them. The CDR3 covers 11 residues. Looked up from germline, CDR1 is SNHLY and CDR2 is FYNNEI. CDR3 in DNA: TGTGCCAGCAGTAAACACAATGAGCAGTTCTTC. This gives the protein CASSKHNEQFF.

As for this clonotype: Given a much more abundant clone one base away, this may be a read error. Likely a read error: the CDR3 ends without its conserved phenylalanine or tryptophan. The V call is TRBV7-2, the J call TRBJ1-1, with 8 bases aligning to TRBD1. J gave up 6 bases and V 7 bases, and 4 bases lay outside the gene matches. The CDR3 totals 12 residues. Germline V lookup: CDR1 SGHTA, CDR2 FQGNSA. The CDR3 is CASTDRGAEAFS. CDR3 nucleotides: TGTGCCAGCACCGACAGGGGCGCTGAAGCTTTCTCT.

Concerning this clonotype itself: Given a much more abundant clone one base away, this may be a read error. The chain joins TRBV29-1 to TRBJ1-3; TRBD1 might be the D (5 bases). The CDR3 spans 13 residues. Trimming left V 7 bases short and J 0 bases short, with 10 bases between. From germline, CDR1 is SQVTM and CDR2 ANQGSEA. CDR3 in DNA: TGCAGCGCCAGGGCGAGCTCTGGAAACACCATATATTTT. It translates to CSARASSGNTIYF. The full variable domain, rest sourced from reference TRBV29-1 and TRBJ1-3, is SAVISQKPSRDICQRGTSLTIQCQVDSQVTMMFWYRQQPGQSLTLIATANQGSEATYESGFVIDKFPISRPNLTFSTLTVSNMSPEDSSIYLCSARASSGNTIYFGEGSWLTVV.